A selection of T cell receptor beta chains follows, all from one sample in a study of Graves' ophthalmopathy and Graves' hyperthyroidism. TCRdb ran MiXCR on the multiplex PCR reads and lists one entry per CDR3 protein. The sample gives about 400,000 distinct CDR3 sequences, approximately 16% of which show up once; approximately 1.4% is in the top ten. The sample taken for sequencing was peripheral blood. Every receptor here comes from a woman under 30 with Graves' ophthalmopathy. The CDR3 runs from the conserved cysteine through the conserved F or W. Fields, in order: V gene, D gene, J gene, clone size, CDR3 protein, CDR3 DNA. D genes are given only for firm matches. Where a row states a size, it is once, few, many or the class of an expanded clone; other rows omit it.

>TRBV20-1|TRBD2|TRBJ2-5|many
CSVKGTSGLQETQYF
TGCAGTGTTAAGGGGACTAGCGGGCTCCAAGAGACCCAGTACTTC
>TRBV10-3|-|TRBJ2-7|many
CAISDQGNYEQYF
TGTGCCATCAGTGACCAGGGGAACTACGAGCAGTACTTC
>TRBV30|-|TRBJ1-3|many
CAWTQQFAPGNTIYF
TGTGCCTGGACACAACAGTTCGCACCTGGAAACACCATATATTTT
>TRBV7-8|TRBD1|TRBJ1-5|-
CASSPGQGHSNQPQHF
TGTGCCAGCAGCCCGGGACAGGGCCATAGCAATCAGCCCCAGCATTTT
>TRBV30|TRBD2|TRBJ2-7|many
CAWRNRGLAGSYEQYF
TGTGCCTGGAGAAACCGGGGACTAGCGGGATCCTACGAGCAGTACTTC
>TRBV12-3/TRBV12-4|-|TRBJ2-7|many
CASSLGTGKPYEQYF
TGTGCCAGCAGTTTAGGTACCGGGAAACCCTACGAGCAGTACTTC
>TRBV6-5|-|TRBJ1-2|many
CASSYSFAAGYTF
TGTGCCAGCAGTTACTCCTTTGCTGCTGGCTACACCTTC
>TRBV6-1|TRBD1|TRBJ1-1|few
CASRVQGLGTEAFF
TGTGCCAGCAGGGTACAGGGGTTGGGCACTGAAGCTTTCTTT
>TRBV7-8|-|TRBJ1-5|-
CASSLAQDNQPQHF
TGTGCCAGCAGCTTAGCACAGGACAATCAGCCCCAGCATTTT
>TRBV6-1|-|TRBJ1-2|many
CASSKDSYGYTF
TGTGCCAGCAGTAAAGATAGCTATGGCTACACCTTC
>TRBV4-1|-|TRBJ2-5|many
CASSQDSAGAQETQYF
TGCGCCAGCAGCCAAGATTCTGCGGGGGCCCAAGAGACCCAGTACTTC
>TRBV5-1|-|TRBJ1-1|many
CASSVTGIGVGAFF
TGCGCCAGCAGCGTGACAGGTATTGGGGTCGGGGCTTTCTTT
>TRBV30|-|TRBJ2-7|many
CAWKQGFRAYEQYF
TGTGCCTGGAAGCAGGGGTTTAGGGCCTACGAGCAGTACTTC
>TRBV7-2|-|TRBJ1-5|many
CASSHSAGSNQPQHF
TGTGCCAGCAGCCACTCTGCCGGAAGCAATCAGCCCCAGCATTTT
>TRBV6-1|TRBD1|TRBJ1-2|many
CASSMDPGTGDYTF
TGTGCCAGCAGTATGGACCCCGGGACAGGGGACTACACCTTC